The rows below give T cell receptor beta chains drawn from one sample of a study of shared clonotypes between healthy human individuals. Sequencing was performed with immunoSEQ multiplex PCR; in TCRdb, only in-frame clones are kept and a portion is missing. Of more than 1,200,000 clones detected, around 98.5% appear once; the ten largest clones hold 0.36%. Sequencing was performed on naive CD4+ T cells sorted from blood. All receptors come from a man younger than 40 in good health. Each CDR3 is given with its conserved first and last residue.

cdr3_length,v_call,cdr3_aa
14,TRBV18,CASSGPGGINEQYF
14,TRBV9,CASSAQGVEIEQYF
13,TRBV29-1,CSVDGRMADTQYF
16,TRBV9,CASSVEGDRGHQPQHF
14,TRBV16,CASSQKGWADTQYF
14,TRBV2,CASSSGGSSYEQYF
15,TRBV7-3,CASSLRLADLNEQFF
14,TRBV5-4,CASSLRGGNEKLFF
18,TRBV5-6,CASSPLMGSGTLTGELFF
16,TRBV4-1,CASSQDSTAGVNEQFF